The 24 T cell receptor beta chains reported below all come from one sample, sequenced in a study of technical replicates of blood from several donors. This table comes from immunoSEQ multiplex PCR, and its TCRdb copy is limited to in-frame clones, with some not included. The table includes approximately 100,000 clones, 96% detected once. Material: T cells isolated from PBMCs. The receptors originated from a human donor in good health.

V usage is TRBV5-1 and J usage is TRBJ2-3; tentative D call: TRBD2 (5 bases). The germline gives CDR1 SGHRS, CDR2 YFSETQ. The CDR3 covers 14 residues. V lost 0 bases, J lost 4 bases, and 9 bases lay in between. The CDR3 region has the DNA TGCGCCAGCAGCTTGGGGGGAGTTGCAGATACGCAGTATTTT. Protein sequence: CASSLGGVADTQYF.

This chain uses TRBV5-1 with TRBJ1-2; possible D gene TRBD1, 5 bases. V lost 0 bases to trimming and J lost 2 bases, with 5 bases between them. Germline CDR1 is SGHRS and CDR2 is YFSETQ. The length of the CDR3 is 13 residues. The CDR3 is CASSLAGNYGYTF. DNA of the CDR3: TGCGCCAGCAGCTTGGCAGGGAACTATGGCTACACCTTC.

The chain employs TRBV7-2 and TRBJ2-3; D gene ambiguous. V lost 5 bases to trimming and J lost 2 bases, with 17 bases between them. Germline CDR1 and CDR2: SGHTA and FQGNSA. The CDR3 loop spans 16 amino acids. CDR3 DNA sequence: TGTGCCAGCAGCCCCACGACGGCGGCACTCACAGATACGCAGTATTTT. Residues: CASSPTTAALTDTQYF.

The chain couples TRBV5-1 to TRBJ2-1; perhaps TRBD2 as D (6 bases). This CDR3 is 14 amino acids long. Per the germline V gene, CDR1 is SGHRS and CDR2 is YFSETQ. V was trimmed by 2 bases and J by 5 bases, leaving 11 bases between them. The CDR3 loop reads CASSLPWEDNEQFF. DNA for the CDR3: TGCGCCAGCAGCTTACCGTGGGAGGACAATGAGCAGTTCTTC.

Comments on this clone: No conserved phenylalanine or tryptophan ends this CDR3, so it is likely a read error. The limits of the CDR3 on the DNA are not certain, so only TCRdb's listed CDR3 is given. This chain joins TRBV7-9 and TRBJ2-7; the D call TRBD1 from the table was never checked on the DNA. CDR1 is SEHNR, CDR2 FQNEAQ, per germline (reference sequence). The CDR3 is 15 amino acids long, termini counted. CDR3: CASSETGVAIPSFLL.

This chain links TRBV29-1 with TRBJ1-3; D is unclear. This CDR3 spans 14 amino acids. V was trimmed by 7 bases and J by 4 bases, leaving 17 bases between them. The germline V gene encodes CDR1 SQVTM and CDR2 ANQGSEA. CDR3 residues: CSGLLVNEGNTIYF. The CDR3 DNA is TGCAGCGGCCTCCTCGTTAACGAGGGAAACACCATATATTTT.

The chain is built from TRBV6-1 and TRBJ1-1; no firm D call. CDR1 MNHNS and CDR2 SASEGT come from the germline V gene. V gave up 3 bases and J gave up 4 bases, with 9 bases separating them. This CDR3 spans 13 amino acids. The CDR3 coding sequence is TGTGCCAGCAGTGACCGGGTGGGCACTGAAGCTTTCTTT. This gives the protein CASSDRVGTEAFF.

The rearrangement uses TRBV12-5 and TRBJ2-2; D perhaps matches TRBD1 (6 bases). Trimming left V 3 bases short and J 5 bases short, with 16 bases between. The germline V gene has CDR1 LGHNT and CDR2 FRNRAP. The CDR3 is 16 residues long. The CDR3 protein is CASGFGTAGDTGELFF. DNA for the CDR3: TGTGCTAGTGGTTTTGGGACGGCAGGGGATACCGGGGAGCTGTTTTTT. The entire variable domain, with the rest obtained from reference TRBV12-5 and TRBJ2-2, is as follows: DARVTQTPRHKVTEMGQEVTMRCQPILGHNTVFWYRQTMMQGLELLAYFRNRAPLDDSGMPKDRFSAEMPDATLATLKIQPSEPRDSAVYFCASGFGTAGDTGELFFGEGSRLTVL.

This chain links TRBV28 with TRBJ1-1; D perhaps matches TRBD1 (5 bases). The germline V gene has CDR1 MDHEN and CDR2 SYDVKM. V was shortened by 6 bases and J by 8 bases, with 22 bases between the two germline ends. The CDR3 is made up of 15 amino acids. The CDR3 spells CASSSDPGGDSEAFF. The CDR3, as DNA: TGTGCCAGCAGCTCGGACCCGGGGGGAGACTCCGAAGCTTTCTTT.

The chain uses TRBV18 and TRBJ1-5; D might be TRBD1 (6 bases). V was cut by 2 bases and J by 0 bases, with 11 bases left in between. There are 16 residues in the CDR3. Looked up from germline, CDR1 is KGHSH and CDR2 is LQKENI. This chain's CDR3 is CASSPARTDSNQPQHF. As DNA, the CDR3 is TGTGCCAGCTCACCAGCTCGGACAGATAGCAATCAGCCCCAGCATTTT.

The chain has TRBV14 and TRBJ2-1; 10 nucleotides line up with TRBD2. V shed 4 bases, J shed 9 bases, and the junction held 9 bases outside the gene matches. The CDR3 covers 15 residues. Germline CDR1 SGHDN, CDR2 FVKESK. As DNA, the CDR3 is TGTGCCAGCAGCCCCATCGAAGGGACTAGCGTTGAGCAGTTCTTC. Translated, it gives CASSPIEGTSVEQFF.

The rearrangement links TRBV5-6 to TRBJ2-7; 9 bases match TRBD1. The CDR3 consists of 15 residues. V lost 2 bases and J lost 5; bases outside the gene matches: 8. Germline loops: CDR1 SGHDT, CDR2 YYEEEE. The CDR3 protein is CASSLRGTGMDEQYF. The CDR3, as DNA: TGTGCCAGCAGCTTAAGGGGGACAGGGATGGACGAGCAGTACTTC. The full variable domain, rest sourced from reference TRBV5-6 and TRBJ2-7, is DAGVTQSPTHLIKTRGQQVTLRCSPKSGHDTVSWYQQALGQGPQFIFQYYEEEERQRGNFPDRFSGHQFPNYSSELNVNALLLGDSALYLCASSLRGTGMDEQYFGPGTRLTVT.

This clone was found once. The rearrangement uses TRBV2 and TRBJ2-7; D might be TRBD1 (6 bases). The V end lost 1 base, the J end lost 0 bases, and 13 bases lay between the germline ends. Germline CDR1 is SNHLY and CDR2 is FYNNEI. The CDR3 has 16 residues. The chain's CDR3 is CASSEGQGFSSYEQYF. CDR3 sequence (DNA): TGTGCCAGCAGTGAAGGTCAGGGGTTCAGCTCCTACGAGCAGTACTTC.

The chain combines TRBV7-9 with TRBJ1-2; possibly TRBD1 for D (5 bases). Germline CDR1 SEHNR, CDR2 FQNEAQ (reference sequence). The CDR3 has 13 amino acids. Trimming left V 6 bases short and J 3 bases short, with 11 bases between. CDR3 DNA: TGTGCCAGCAGTACCGGACATGACTATGGCTACACCTTC. Translated: CASSTGHDYGYTF.

This rearrangement joins TRBV6-5 to TRBJ1-6; unclear D gene. Trimming shortened V by 6 bases and J by 7 bases, and 10 bases separated the two germline ends. CDR1 MNHEY and CDR2 SVGAGI come from the germline V gene. The CDR3 has 13 residues. The CDR3 DNA follows: TGTGCCAGCAGAGCAACCGGGAATTCACCCCTCCACTTT. Translated: CASRATGNSPLHF.

This chain connects TRBV6-6 to TRBJ2-7, with 7 nucleotides matching TRBD1. With V trimmed by 2 bases and J by 5 bases, 9 bases remained unmatched. This CDR3 is 15 amino acids long. The V gene's germline CDR1 is MNHNY and CDR2 SVGAGI (reference sequence). CDR3 nucleotide sequence: TGTGCCAGCAGTTACGAGACAGGGAACAAGGACGAGCAGTACTTC. Translation: CASSYETGNKDEQYF.

The chain couples TRBV6-1 to TRBJ1-1; 8 bases fit TRBD1. V was clipped by 4 bases and J by 0 bases; unmatched bases: 10. The CDR3 is made up of 17 amino acids. Germline V lookup: CDR1 MNHNS, CDR2 SASEGT. The CDR3, as DNA: TGTGCCAGCAGTGTAAGACCAGGGGGCGCGTTGAACACTGAAGCTTTCTTT. It translates to CASSVRPGGALNTEAFF.

V and J are TRBV11-3 and TRBJ2-2; 10 bases match TRBD2. CDR1 and CDR2 (germline): SGHNT, YENEEA. The ends lost 5 bases at V and 2 bases at J; junction bases unmatched: 2. CDR3 length: 15 residues. CDR3 sequence: CASSPSGRNTGELFF. In DNA form, the CDR3 reads TGTGCCAGCAGCCCTAGCGGGAGAAACACCGGGGAGCTGTTTTTT.

The V and J genes are TRBV6-6 and TRBJ2-3; the D gene is possibly TRBD2 (6 bases). The V end lost 0 bases, the J end lost 2 bases, and 6 bases lay between the germline ends. CDR3 length: 14 amino acids. Per germline, CDR1 MNHNY and CDR2 SVGAGI (reference sequence). In nucleotides, the CDR3 is TGTGCCAGCAGTTACTCGGGACTCACAGATACGCAGTATTTT. It is translated as CASSYSGLTDTQYF.

J is TRBJ1-1 and V is TRBV2; possible D gene TRBD1, 6 bases. The V end lost 5 bases, the J end lost 0 bases, and 25 bases lay between the germline ends. The CDR3 has 19 amino acids. Germline V gene sequence: CDR1 SNHLY, CDR2 FYNNEI. This CDR3 is CASSKKLGGQLSMNTEAFF. CDR3 DNA sequence: TGTGCCAGCAGTAAGAAACTAGGTGGACAGCTAAGCATGAACACTGAAGCTTTCTTT.

The chain links TRBV5-1 to TRBJ2-3; D not resolved. Trimming shortened V by 1 base and J by 4 bases, and 10 bases separated the two germline ends. The V gene's germline CDR1 is SGHRS and CDR2 YFSETQ. The CDR3 has 14 residues. In DNA form, the CDR3 reads TGCGCCAGCAGCTTGTCTCAGAACCCAGATACGCAGTATTTT. Protein product: CASSLSQNPDTQYF.

This clone appeared a single time. Relative to the germline gene, one junction end is altered; a read error may explain this. This chain uses TRBV5-5 with TRBJ1-1, with 7 bases aligning to TRBD1. The CDR3 loop spans 17 amino acids. Germline values: CDR1 SGHKS, CDR2 YYEKEE (reference sequence). CDR3 in amino acids: CASSLRTGAIMNTEVFF. In DNA form, the CDR3 reads TGTGCCAGCAGCTTGAGGACAGGCGCGATCATGAACACTGAAGTTTTCTTT. Drawing the rest from reference TRBV5-5 and TRBJ1-1, the complete variable domain is DAGVTQSPTHLIKTRGQQVTLRCSPISGHKSVSWYQQVLGQGPQFIFQYYEKEERGRGNFPDRFSARQFPNYSSELNVNALLLGDSALYLCASSLRTGAIMNTEVFFGQGTRLTVV.

This chain uses TRBV5-1 with TRBJ2-3; 12 bases line up with TRBD2. Germline V gene sequence: CDR1 SGHRS, CDR2 YFSETQ. The junction had 6 bases not matched to a gene; V was cut back by 5 bases and J by 2 bases. This CDR3 spans 16 amino acids. The CDR3 DNA reads TGCGCCAGCAGACTAGCGGGGGGCATGGTCACAGATACGCAGTATTTT. Protein sequence: CASRLAGGMVTDTQYF.

The chain combines TRBV18 with TRBJ2-2; a weak D match, TRBD1 (6 bases). The germline V gene has CDR1 KGHSH and CDR2 LQKENI. Deletions cut 3 bases from V and 1 base from J, with 12 bases between. This CDR3 region has 16 residues. CDR3 nucleotides: TGTGCCAGCTCACCCCGTGACAGGAGGAACACCGGGGAGCTGTTTTTT. It is translated as CASSPRDRRNTGELFF.